The 4 T cell receptor beta chains below were found in one sample sequenced in a study of blood T cell repertoires in COVID-19. The table came from immunoSEQ multiplex PCR; TCRdb's copy has only in-frame clones and leaves some out. The sample lists roughly 240,000 clones; roughly 83% were seen once. Sequences were obtained from PBMCs or T cells enriched from blood (not recorded which). The receptors were gathered from a woman aged 45 to 65 who had recovered from COVID-19.

The CDR3 DNA follows: TGCGCCAGCAGCGAACAGGGTTACGAGCAGTACTTC. It yields the protein CASSEQGYEQYF. The chain has TRBV10-2 and TRBJ2-7; D is possibly TRBD1 (6 bases). With 6 bases removed from V and 4 bases from J, the gap between germline ends came to 10 bases. There are 12 residues in the CDR3. Per the germline V gene, CDR1 is WSHSY and CDR2 is SAAADI.

The chain recombines TRBV18 with TRBJ2-3; D not certain. The CDR3 has 11 residues. V lost 2 bases and J 10 bases, leaving 7 bases between the germline ends. Germline CDR1 is KGHSH and CDR2 is LQKENI. This CDR3 is CASSPEIAQYF. The CDR3 DNA reads TGTGCCAGCTCACCAGAGATAGCGCAGTATTTT.

A few counts support this clone. CDR3 DNA sequence: TGCAGCGTCCGAACCCCGACAGGGGTCTATGGCTACACCTTC. Protein: CSVRTPTGVYGYTF. The V call is TRBV29-1, the J call TRBJ1-2; 8 nucleotides agree with TRBD1. The CDR3 runs 14 residues. The V segment lost 6 bases and the J segment 4 bases; nucleotides outside the gene matches: 10. CDR1 SQVTM and CDR2 ANQGSEA come from the germline V gene.

In its sample, this clone was seen once. V and J are TRBV3-1 (or the pseudogene TRBV3-2) and TRBJ2-6; no definite D call. Per the germline V gene, CDR1 is LGHDT and CDR2 is YNNKEL (reference sequence). CDR3 length: 16 residues. V was cut by 2 bases and J by 0 bases, with 8 bases left in between. CDR3 DNA sequence: TGTGCCAGCAGCCAAATTCTTAGCTCTGGGGCCAACGTCCTGACTTTC. It yields the protein CASSQILSSGANVLTF.